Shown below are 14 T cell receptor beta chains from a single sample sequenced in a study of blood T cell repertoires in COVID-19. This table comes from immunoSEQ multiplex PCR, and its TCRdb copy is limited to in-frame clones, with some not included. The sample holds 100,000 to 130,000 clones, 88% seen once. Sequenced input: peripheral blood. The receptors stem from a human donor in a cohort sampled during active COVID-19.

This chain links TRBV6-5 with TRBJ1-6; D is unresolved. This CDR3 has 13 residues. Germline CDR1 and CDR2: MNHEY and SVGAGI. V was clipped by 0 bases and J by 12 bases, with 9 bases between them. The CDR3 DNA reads TGTGCCAGCAGTTACTCCCCGAGGGAACCCCTCCACTTT. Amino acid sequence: CASSYSPREPLHF.

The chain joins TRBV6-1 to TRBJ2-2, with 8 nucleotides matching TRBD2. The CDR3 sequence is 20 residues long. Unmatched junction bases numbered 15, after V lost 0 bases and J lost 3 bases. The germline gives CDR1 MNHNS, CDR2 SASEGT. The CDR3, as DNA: TGTGCCAGCAGTGAAGCGAGGGCAGGGTGGCTAGCGGGTGACACCGGGGAGCTGTTTTTT. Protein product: CASSEARAGWLAGDTGELFF.

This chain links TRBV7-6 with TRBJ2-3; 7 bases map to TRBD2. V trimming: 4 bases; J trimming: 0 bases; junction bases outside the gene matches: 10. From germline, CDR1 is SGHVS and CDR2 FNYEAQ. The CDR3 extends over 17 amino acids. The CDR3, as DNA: TGTGCCAGCAGCTCAGGACCGGGACTACGCAGCACAGATACGCAGTATTTT. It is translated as CASSSGPGLRSTDTQYF.

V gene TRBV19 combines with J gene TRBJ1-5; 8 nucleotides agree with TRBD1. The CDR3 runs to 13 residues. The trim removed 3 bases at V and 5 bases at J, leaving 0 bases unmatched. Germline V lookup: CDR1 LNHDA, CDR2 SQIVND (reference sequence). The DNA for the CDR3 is TGTGCCAGTAGTATGGACAGGGATCAGCCCCAGCATTTT. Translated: CASSMDRDQPQHF.

The CDR3 nucleotides are TGTGCCAGCGCGACAGGGTTATATGGCTACACCTTC. This gives the protein CASATGLYGYTF. The chain carries TRBV28 and TRBJ1-2; 7 bases line up with TRBD1. Germline V gene lookup returns CDR1 MDHEN and CDR2 SYDVKM. V lost 8 bases, J lost 5 bases, and 5 bases stayed unmatched. This CDR3 region has 12 residues.

CDR3 coding DNA: TGTGCCAGCAGTGAACCGACAGGGCAAGAGACCCAGTACTTC. Translation: CASSEPTGQETQYF. The chain carries TRBV2 and TRBJ2-5, with TRBD1 matching 7 bases. Germline trimming cut 2 bases from V and 2 bases from J; bases unmatched to any gene: 2. The CDR3 length is 14 residues. CDR1 and CDR2 from the germline V gene are SNHLY and FYNNEI.

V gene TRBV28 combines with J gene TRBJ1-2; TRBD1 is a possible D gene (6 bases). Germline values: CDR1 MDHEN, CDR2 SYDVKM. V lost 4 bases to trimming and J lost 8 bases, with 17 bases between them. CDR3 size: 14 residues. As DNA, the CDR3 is TGTGCCAGCAGTTATCAGGGGACGGGGAAGGGCTACACCTTC. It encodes CASSYQGTGKGYTF.

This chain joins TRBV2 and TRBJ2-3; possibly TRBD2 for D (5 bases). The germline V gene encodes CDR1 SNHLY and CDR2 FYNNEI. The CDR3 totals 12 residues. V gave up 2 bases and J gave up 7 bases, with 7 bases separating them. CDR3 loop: CASSEKRYTQYF. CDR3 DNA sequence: TGTGCCAGCAGTGAAAAGCGGTATACGCAGTATTTT.

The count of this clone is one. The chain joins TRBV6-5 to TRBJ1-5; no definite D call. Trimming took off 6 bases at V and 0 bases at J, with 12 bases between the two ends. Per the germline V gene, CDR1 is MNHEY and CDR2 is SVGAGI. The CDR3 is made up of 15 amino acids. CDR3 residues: CASSGDDYSNQPQHF. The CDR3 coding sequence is TGTGCCAGCAGCGGCGATGACTATAGCAATCAGCCCCAGCATTTT.

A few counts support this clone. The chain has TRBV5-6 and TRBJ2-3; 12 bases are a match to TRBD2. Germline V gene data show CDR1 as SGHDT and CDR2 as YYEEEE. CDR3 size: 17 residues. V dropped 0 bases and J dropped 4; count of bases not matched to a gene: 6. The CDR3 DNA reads TGTGCCAGCAGCTTGGCTAGCGGGGGGGCCAGGGCAGATACGCAGTATTTT. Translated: CASSLASGGARADTQYF.

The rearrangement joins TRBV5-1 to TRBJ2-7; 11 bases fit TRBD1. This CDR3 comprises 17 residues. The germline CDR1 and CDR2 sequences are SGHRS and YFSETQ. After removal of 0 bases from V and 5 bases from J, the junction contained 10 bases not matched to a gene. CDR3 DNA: TGCGCCAGCAGCTTGGCCGTGGACAGGGGGCAATCTAACGAGCAGTACTTC. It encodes CASSLAVDRGQSNEQYF.

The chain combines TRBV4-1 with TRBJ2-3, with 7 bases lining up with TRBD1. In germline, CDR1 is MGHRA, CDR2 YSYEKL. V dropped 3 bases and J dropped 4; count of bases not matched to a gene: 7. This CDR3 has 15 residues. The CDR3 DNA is TGCGCCAGCAGCCACAATGACAGGGTGGCAGATACGCAGTATTTT. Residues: CASSHNDRVADTQYF.

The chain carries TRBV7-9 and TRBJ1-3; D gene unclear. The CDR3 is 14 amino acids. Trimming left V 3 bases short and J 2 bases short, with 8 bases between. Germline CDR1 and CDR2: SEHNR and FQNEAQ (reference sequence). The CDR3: CASSLNAAGNTIYF. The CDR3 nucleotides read TGTGCCAGCAGCTTGAACGCGGCTGGAAACACCATATATTTT.

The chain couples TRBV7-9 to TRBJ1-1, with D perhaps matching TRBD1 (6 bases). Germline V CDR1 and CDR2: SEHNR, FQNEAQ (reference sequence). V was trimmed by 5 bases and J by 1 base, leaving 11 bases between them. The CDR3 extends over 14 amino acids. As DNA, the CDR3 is TGTGCCAGCAGCCCTTGGGGACAGAACACTGAAGCTTTCTTT. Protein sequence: CASSPWGQNTEAFF.